A single count supports the clone carrying this TCR beta chain. Its target is not known. The sample originates from a study of T cell responses to AZD1222 COVID-19 vaccine. Overall study findings and caveats: When two AZD1222 doses had been given, Spike-specific TCR breadth and depth rose. The number of AZD1222 recipients seropositive at baseline was only 6 or 7.

Trimming removed 1 base at V and 5 bases at J, with 14 bases between. Germline CDR1 reads MNHNS; CDR2 reads SASEGT. This CDR3 comprises 15 residues. Both about-4-week and about-12-week second-dose recipients were combined. TCRdb's copy holds only in-frame clones and misses some; the assay was immunoSEQ multiplex PCR. The profile shows approximately 150,000 clones, over 80% of them singletons. The rearrangement links TRBV6-1 to TRBJ1-2; D not certain. The TCR was taken from an adult who received the AZD1222 COVID-19 vaccine. The sequencing used peripheral blood, collected 28 days after the second AZD1222 dose. The DNA of the CDR3 is TGTGCCAGCAGTGAAGGCCCTATCGGCGGTTATGGCTACACCTTC. It translates to CASSEGPIGGYGYTF.